This T cell receptor (beta chain) was documented in a study of T-cell reconstitution after alpha-beta-depleted transplantation in children. Trimming removed 5 bases at V and 5 bases at J, with 13 bases between. CDR1 is LNHDA and CDR2 is SQIVND in the germline V gene (reference sequence). This CDR3 contains 13 residues. The TCRbeta library incorporated unique molecular identifiers. TCRdb fed the PCR reads into MiXCR, producing one record per CDR3 protein. This sample has around 370,000 distinct CDR3 sequences, with about a tenth found just once. The input for sequencing was PBMCs from the stem cell graft donor, taken from the stem cell graft. The clonotype comes from a human donor who donated a stem cell graft to a child with acute lymphoblastic leukemia. The V and J genes are TRBV19 and TRBJ2-7; D may be TRBD1 (6 bases). The CDR3 DNA reads TGTGCCAGTAGTTGGCAGGGGTCCCACGAGCAGTACTTC. The encoded protein is CASSWQGSHEQYF.